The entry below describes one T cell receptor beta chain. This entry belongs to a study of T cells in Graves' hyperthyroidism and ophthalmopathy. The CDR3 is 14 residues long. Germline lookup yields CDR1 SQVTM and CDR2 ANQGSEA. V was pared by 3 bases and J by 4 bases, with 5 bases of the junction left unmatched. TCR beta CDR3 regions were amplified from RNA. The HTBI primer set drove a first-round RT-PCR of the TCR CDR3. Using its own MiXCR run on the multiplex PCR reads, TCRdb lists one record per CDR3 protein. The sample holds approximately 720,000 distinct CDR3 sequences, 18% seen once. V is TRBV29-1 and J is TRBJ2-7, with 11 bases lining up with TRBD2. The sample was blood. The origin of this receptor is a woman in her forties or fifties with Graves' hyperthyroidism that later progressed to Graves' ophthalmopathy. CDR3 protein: CSVDLAGGGYEQYF. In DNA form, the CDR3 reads TGCAGCGTTGACCTAGCGGGGGGCGGGTACGAGCAGTACTTC.